This entry features one T cell receptor (beta chain) sequence. What it binds is unknown. In the PCR, 60 Vbeta and 13 Jbeta primers were used. Measured with immunoSEQ multiplex PCR; TCRdb has only the in-frame clones, and not every one. The repertoire holds 250,000 or so clones, about 93% seen once, with roughly 1.6% in the top ten. This CDR3 has 12 residues. V was cut by 10 bases and J by 8 bases, with 17 bases left in between. These data originate in a study of cytomegalovirus exposure and HLA in healthy donors. Study results and caveats: Roughly uniform sequencing depth across donors was assumed, possibly incorrectly.

Material: PBMCs. The receptor's source is a girl aged 2 to 9 in good health and CMV-seronegative. The chain employs TRBV6-7 and TRBJ1-2, with no clear D. TRBV6-7 is placed among ORFs of uncertain function. For the CDR3, the DNA is TGTGCCATCATGCGGGTTTTAGTAGGCTACACCTTC. It codes for CAIMRVLVGYTF.